The clone carrying this T cell receptor beta chain showed up just a few times. Trimming removed 1 base at V and 7 bases at J, with 11 bases between. The CDR3 sequence is 14 residues long. The germline gives CDR1 GTSNPN, CDR2 SVGIG (reference sequence). This entry is derived from a study of blood T cell repertoires in COVID-19. Study context: Donors in the United States, Italy and Spain gave samples during acute or convalescent COVID-19. Sources were T cells, B-cell-depleted T cells, or PBMCs; the material itself was cDNA or gDNA.

As handled by the study authors: Amplification of reference gene primers was used by the study to estimate nucleated cell counts. Using immunoSEQ multiplex PCR, the repertoire was profiled, and TCRdb retains in-frame clones only, with some absent. The DNA was the basis for D and trimming; V, J and clone size are from that table. The sample carries 20,000 to 25,000 clones, under 90% recorded once. Specimen: peripheral blood. The receptor's source is a woman between 70 and 85 years old with active COVID-19. This chain joins TRBV30 and TRBJ1-6; TRBD1 might be the D (5 bases). The CDR3 coding sequence is TGTGCCTGGAGTGCAGGACAAGACAATTCACCCCTCCACTTT. This gives the protein CAWSAGQDNSPLHF. The entire variable domain, with the rest obtained from reference TRBV30 and TRBJ1-6, is as follows: SQTIHQWPATLVQPVGSPLSLECTVEGTSNPNLYWYRQAAGRGLQLLFYSVGIGQISSEVPQNLSASRPQDRQFILSSKKLLLSDSGFYLCAWSAGQDNSPLHFGNGTRLTVT.